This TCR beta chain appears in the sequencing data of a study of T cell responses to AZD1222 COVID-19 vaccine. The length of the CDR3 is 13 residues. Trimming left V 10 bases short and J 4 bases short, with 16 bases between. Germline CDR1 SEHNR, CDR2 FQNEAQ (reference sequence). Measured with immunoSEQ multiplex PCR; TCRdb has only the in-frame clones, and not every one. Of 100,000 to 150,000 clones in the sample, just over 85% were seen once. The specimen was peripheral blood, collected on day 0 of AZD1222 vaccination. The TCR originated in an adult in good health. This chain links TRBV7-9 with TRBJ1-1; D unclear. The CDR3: CATSIYASTEAFF. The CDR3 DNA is TGTGCCACCTCAATTTACGCTTCCACTGAAGCTTTCTTT.